This TCR beta chain emerged from a study of blood T cell repertoires in COVID-19. As for the study in general: Sample material is recorded as cDNA or gDNA derived from T cells, B-cell-depleted T cells, or PBMCs.

Source study methods: Amplification of reference gene primers was used by the study to estimate nucleated cell counts. TCRdb keeps only in-frame clones here, not all; method: immunoSEQ multiplex PCR. The DNA gave D and trimming, while V, J and clone size come from that table. The table lists over 90,000 clones, approximately 90% of them singletons. The CDR3 is made up of 16 amino acids. The germline gives CDR1 WNHNN, CDR2 SYGVQD (reference sequence). V dropped 0 bases and J dropped 7; count of bases not matched to a gene: 9. Sample: peripheral blood. The clonotype originates from a woman between 50 and 59 years old with COVID-19, enrolled during active disease. The rearrangement uses TRBV10-1 and TRBJ2-7, with 10 bases fitting TRBD1. For the CDR3, the DNA is TGCGCCAGCAGTGAGTCACGGGGGACAGGGGTGGAGGAGCAGTACTTC. This sequence encodes CASSESRGTGVEEQYF.